Below are 21 T cell receptor beta chains sequenced from a single sample in a study of breast tumors, draining lymph nodes, adjacent tissues. Breast cancer patients provided tissue from their axillary draining lymph nodes. TCRdb re-called the multiplex PCR reads with MiXCR, one entry per CDR3 protein. The sample shows about 94,000 distinct CDR3 sequences, roughly 30% of them seen only once. The sample was axillary lymph node tissue. These receptors were collected from a female donor with breast cancer. Some clones in this sample may be carry-over from other donors' samples.

A remark on this clonotype: This may be a read error: a much more frequent sequence differs by one nucleotide. V and J are TRBV5-5 and TRBJ1-4; no firm D call. Germline V CDR1 and CDR2: SGHKS, YYEKEE (reference sequence). The CDR3 consists of 15 residues. The CDR3 DNA is TGTGCCAGCAGCTTGGTCGTGGGGTCGAATGAAGAACTGTTTTTT. This translates into CASSLVVGSNEELFF.

This clonotype was detected many times. This sequence joins TRBV25-1 and TRBJ1-1; D not resolved. Looked up from germline, CDR1 is MGHDK and CDR2 is SYGVNS. V was cut by 1 base and J by 1 base, with 4 bases left in between. CDR3 length equals 13 residues. The CDR3 loop reads CASSEWGNTEAFF. The CDR3 coding sequence is TGTGCCAGCAGTGAATGGGGGAACACTGAAGCTTTCTTT.

This clonotype appeared many times. The CDR3 is CASSLTGNGYTF. CDR3 bases: TGCGCCAGCAGCTTGACAGGGAATGGCTACACCTTC. V and J are TRBV5-1 and TRBJ1-2, with a weak D call TRBD1 (6 bases). The CDR3 is made up of 12 amino acids. Trimming removed 1 base at V and 6 bases at J, with 7 bases between. Germline assignment: CDR1 SGHRS and CDR2 YFSETQ.

This clonotype showed up many times. A much bigger clone sits one base away, suggesting this may be a read error. The rearrangement uses TRBV29-1 and TRBJ2-2, with D uncertain. V lost 4 bases and J lost 3, with 3 bases in between. The CDR3 has 11 amino acids. Germline CDR1 and CDR2: SQVTM and ANQGSEA. The DNA of the CDR3 is TGCAGCGTTGCCGACACCGGGGAGCTGTTTTTT. It is translated as CSVADTGELFF.

The sample holds many counts of this clonotype. The chain is built from TRBV5-1 and TRBJ2-5; D is ambiguous. CDR1 is SGHRS and CDR2 is YFSETQ in the germline V gene. V was trimmed by 0 bases and J by 2 bases, leaving 14 bases between them. The CDR3 is 16 residues long. CDR3 region: CASSLAGVPEQETQYF. The DNA for the CDR3 is TGCGCCAGCAGCTTGGCTGGGGTGCCGGAACAAGAGACCCAGTACTTC.

The sample holds many counts of this clonotype. This chain links TRBV12-3 or TRBV12-4 with TRBJ2-7; tentatively, D is TRBD2 (6 bases). The CDR3 loop spans 13 amino acids. Trimming took off 3 bases at V and 5 bases at J, with 11 bases between the two ends. The chain's CDR3 is CASSLGIADEQYF. CDR3 bases: TGTGCCAGCAGTTTGGGAATAGCGGACGAGCAGTACTTC.

This clonotype was detected ten times or more. The chain couples TRBV19 to TRBJ2-1; TRBD2 aligns across 11 bases. V trimming: 3 bases; J trimming: 9 bases; junction bases outside the gene matches: 10. Germline lookup yields CDR1 LNHDA and CDR2 SQIVND (reference sequence). The CDR3 consists of 16 residues. This CDR3 reads CASSISSGRSRGEQFF. The CDR3 DNA reads as TGTGCCAGTAGTATTTCTAGCGGGAGGAGTCGGGGTGAGCAGTTCTTC.

This chain links TRBV11-2 with TRBJ2-3; 8 bases fit TRBD2. The germline V gene encodes CDR1 SGHAT and CDR2 FQNNGV. Trimming at V came to 1 base and at J to 6 bases, leaving 6 bases not matched to a gene. CDR3 size: 15 residues. The CDR3 bases are TGTGCCAGCAGCTTAGTTGGCGGGAGGTCGGATACGCAGTATTTT. This translates into CASSLVGGRSDTQYF.

In this sample, this clonotype turned up many times. One base away lies a much larger clone, so this may be a sequencing read error. As the CDR3 is not closed by the conserved phenylalanine or tryptophan, this likely results from a read error. V usage is TRBV14 and J usage is TRBJ2-1, with no clear D. The ends were cut back, 0 bases at V and 5 bases at J, with 5 bases in the middle. CDR3 length: 13 amino acids. The V gene's germline CDR1 is SGHDN and CDR2 FVKESK. CDR3 in DNA: TGTGCCAGCAGCCAAGAACAGCACAATGAGCAGTTCTCC. Its protein is CASSQEQHNEQFS.

The chain has TRBV7-6 and TRBJ2-5; D is ambiguous. There are 16 residues in the CDR3. Germline V lookup: CDR1 SGHVS, CDR2 FNYEAQ. Trimming took 3 bases from V and 2 from J, leaving 16 bases between them. The CDR3 is CASSLSGSAGQETQYF. CDR3 nucleotides: TGTGCCAGCAGCTTGTCAGGATCTGCTGGTCAAGAGACCCAGTACTTC. The full variable domain, with the rest looked up from reference TRBV7-6 and TRBJ2-5, is GAGVSQSPRYKVTKRGQDVALRCDPISGHVSLYWYRQALGQGPEFLTYFNYEAQQDKSGLPNDRFSAERPEGSISTLTIQRTEQRDSAMYRCASSLSGSAGQETQYFGPGTRLLVL.

The V call is TRBV6-5, the J call TRBJ2-5; D is undetermined. The CDR3 consists of 17 residues. The germline V gene encodes CDR1 MNHEY and CDR2 SVGAGI. V lost 0 bases to trimming and J lost 1 base, with 15 bases between them. The CDR3 reads CASSYSGNSYSQETQYF. In nucleotides, the CDR3 is TGTGCCAGCAGTTACTCGGGTAACAGCTACAGCCAAGAGACCCAGTACTTC.

This clonotype was detected many times. The rearrangement uses TRBV18 and TRBJ1-3; D may be TRBD1 (5 bases). The V and J ends lost 4 bases and 0 bases respectively, with 10 bases between them. The CDR3 loop spans 15 amino acids. Germline V gene lookup returns CDR1 KGHSH and CDR2 LQKENI. In nucleotides, the CDR3 is TGTGCCAGCTCACAGGGACTAAACTCTGGAAACACCATATATTTT. Translating gives CASSQGLNSGNTIYF.

This clonotype was seen many times. The J gene is TRBJ2-7, the V gene TRBV6-5, with 11 bases that match TRBD2. The J segment lost 2 bases and the V segment lost 5 bases, leaving 17 bases of the junction unmatched. CDR1 is MNHEY and CDR2 is SVGAGI in the germline V gene. This CDR3 has 19 amino acids. The CDR3 nucleotides read TGTGCCAGCAGTCACCGCCCCCCCTCTAGCGGGAGGACCCCCTACGAGCAGTACTTC. It translates to CASSHRPPSSGRTPYEQYF.

This clonotype was observed at least ten times. The rearrangement joins TRBV28 to TRBJ2-7; 9 bases agree with TRBD1. Looked up from germline, CDR1 is MDHEN and CDR2 is SYDVKM. V shed 3 bases and J 5 bases; nucleotides not matched to a gene: 8. The CDR3 contains 15 residues. The CDR3 coding sequence is TGTGCCAGCAGTTTTAGGAGGACAGGGGCAAACGAGCAGTACTTC. Residues: CASSFRRTGANEQYF.

This clonotype was recorded many times. V gene TRBV7-3 combines with J gene TRBJ2-5; D ambiguous. Trimming took 4 bases from V and 4 from J, leaving 16 bases between them. Germline V lookup: CDR1 SGHTA, CDR2 FQGTGA. The CDR3 length is 15 residues. The CDR3 protein is CASSSPSESPETQYF. CDR3 nucleotides: TGTGCCAGCAGCTCCCCCAGTGAGTCTCCAGAGACCCAGTACTTC. Using reference TRBV7-3 and TRBJ2-5 for the parts outside the CDR3, the full variable domain is GAGVSQTPSNKVTEKGKYVELRCDPISGHTALYWYRQSLGQGPEFLIYFQGTGAADDSGLPNDRFFAVRPEGSVSTLKIQRTERGDSAVYLCASSSPSESPETQYFGPGTRLLVL.

Comment on this clonotype: One base away lies a much larger clone, so this may be a sequencing read error. CDR3 nucleotide sequence: TGTGCCAGCCGGGTGACAGGGGGAATCCAAGAGACCCAGCACTTC. Translation: CASRVTGGIQETQHF. The chain uses TRBV7-9 and TRBJ2-5; 9 bases map to TRBD1. CDR3 length: 15 residues. Germline CDR1 is SEHNR and CDR2 is FQNEAQ (reference sequence).

About this clonotype: This sequence may be a read error, since a much larger clone differs from it by one base. Lacking the conserved final phenylalanine or tryptophan, this CDR3 likely reflects a read error. This chain links TRBV7-9 with TRBJ2-1, with D maybe TRBD2 (6 bases). This CDR3 spans 14 amino acids. Germline V gene data show CDR1 as SEHNR and CDR2 as FQNEAQ (reference sequence). The V and J ends lost 3 bases and 7 bases respectively, with 13 bases between them. CDR3 amino acids: CASSLATRLNEQFL. The CDR3 DNA is TGTGCCAGCAGCTTGGCGACTAGGCTTAATGAGCAGTTCCTC.

This chain uses TRBV28 with TRBJ2-7; 10 nucleotides line up with TRBD1. Germline lookup yields CDR1 MDHEN and CDR2 SYDVKM. The CDR3 has 15 amino acids. Unmatched junction bases numbered 7, after V lost 6 bases and J lost 2 bases. CDR3 residues: CASRFPGQGTYEQYF. DNA of the CDR3: TGTGCCAGCAGATTTCCGGGACAGGGGACCTACGAGCAGTACTTC.

This clonotype occurred many times. The chain's CDR3 is CASSLGGVGNTIYF. The CDR3 region has the DNA TGTGCCAGCAGCTTAGGGGGGGTTGGAAACACCATATATTTT. The chain uses TRBV3-1 and TRBJ1-3; D possibly corresponds to TRBD1 (6 bases). Germline V CDR1 and CDR2: LGHDT, YNNKEL (reference sequence). The V end was cut by 5 bases, the J end by 3 bases, with 11 bases between. This CDR3 is 14 amino acids long.

This clonotype has at least ten counts. CDR3 protein: CASSSPEGANVLTF. As DNA, the CDR3 is TGTGCCAGCAGTTCCCCCGAGGGGGCCAACGTCCTGACTTTC. J is TRBJ2-6 and V is TRBV12-3 or TRBV12-4; D unresolved. The CDR3 covers 14 residues. Trimming removed 4 bases at V and 4 bases at J, with 8 bases between.

This clonotype was seen repeatedly, ten times or more. This may come from a read error, since a much larger clone is one base off. The CDR3 DNA sequence: TGCAGTGCTTACAGGGGGCTTGATGGCTCCACCTTC. Translated, it gives CSAYRGLDGSTF. The chain is built from TRBV20-1 and TRBJ1-2; 9 bases fit TRBD1. Germline CDR1 is DFQATT and CDR2 is SNEGSKA (reference sequence). The length of the CDR3 is 12 residues.